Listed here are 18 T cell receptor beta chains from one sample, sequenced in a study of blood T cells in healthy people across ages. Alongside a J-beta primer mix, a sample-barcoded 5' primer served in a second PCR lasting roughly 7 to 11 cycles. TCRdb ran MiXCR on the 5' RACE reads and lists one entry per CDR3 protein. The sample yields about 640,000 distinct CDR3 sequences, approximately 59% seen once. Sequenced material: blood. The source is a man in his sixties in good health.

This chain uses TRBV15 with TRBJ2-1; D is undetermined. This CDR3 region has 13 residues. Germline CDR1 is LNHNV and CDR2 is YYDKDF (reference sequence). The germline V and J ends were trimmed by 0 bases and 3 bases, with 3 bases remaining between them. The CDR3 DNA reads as TGTGCCACCAGCAGAGACGGCTACAATGAGCAGTTCTTC. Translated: CATSRDGYNEQFF.

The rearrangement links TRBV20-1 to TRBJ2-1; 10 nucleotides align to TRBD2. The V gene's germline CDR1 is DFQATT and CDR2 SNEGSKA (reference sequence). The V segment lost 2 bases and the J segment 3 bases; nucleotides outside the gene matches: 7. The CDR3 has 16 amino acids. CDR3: CSARSSGGPHYNEQFF. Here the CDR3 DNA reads TGCAGTGCTAGATCTAGCGGGGGCCCACACTACAATGAGCAGTTCTTC.

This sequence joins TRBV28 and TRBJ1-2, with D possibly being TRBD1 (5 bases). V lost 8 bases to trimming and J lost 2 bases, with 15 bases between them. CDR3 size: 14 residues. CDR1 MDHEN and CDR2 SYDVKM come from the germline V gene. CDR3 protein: CASSGEGPNYGYTF. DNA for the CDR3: TGTGCCAGCTCTGGGGAGGGACCGAACTATGGCTACACCTTC.

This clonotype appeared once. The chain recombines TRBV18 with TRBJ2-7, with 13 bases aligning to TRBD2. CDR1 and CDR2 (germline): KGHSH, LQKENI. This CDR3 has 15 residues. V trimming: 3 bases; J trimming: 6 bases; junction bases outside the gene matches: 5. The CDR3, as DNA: TGTGCCAGCTCACCGCCCGGGACTAGCGGGGCCGAGCAGTACTTC. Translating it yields CASSPPGTSGAEQYF.

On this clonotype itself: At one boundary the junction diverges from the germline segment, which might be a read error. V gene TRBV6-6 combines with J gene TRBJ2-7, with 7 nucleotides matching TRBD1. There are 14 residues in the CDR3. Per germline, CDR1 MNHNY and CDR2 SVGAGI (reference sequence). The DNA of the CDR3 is TGTGCCGGCAGTACCACAGGGGTGGTCTACGAGCAGTACTTC. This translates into CAGSTTGVVYEQYF.

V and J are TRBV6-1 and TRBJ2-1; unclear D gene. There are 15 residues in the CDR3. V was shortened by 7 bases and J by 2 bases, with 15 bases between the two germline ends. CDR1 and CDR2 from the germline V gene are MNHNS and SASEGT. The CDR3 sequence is CASTAVPLTYNEQFF. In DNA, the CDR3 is TGTGCCAGCACCGCCGTCCCCTTGACCTACAATGAGCAGTTCTTC.

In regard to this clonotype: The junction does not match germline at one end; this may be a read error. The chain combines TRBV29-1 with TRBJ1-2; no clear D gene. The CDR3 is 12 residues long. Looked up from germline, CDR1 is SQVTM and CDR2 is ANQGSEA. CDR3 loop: CSVKEGSYGYTF. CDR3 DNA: TGCAGCGTTAAAGAAGGCAGCTATGGCTACACCTTC. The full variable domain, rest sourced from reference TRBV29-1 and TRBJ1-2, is SAVISQKPSRDICQRGTSLTIQCQVDSQVTMMFWYRQQPGQSLTLIATANQGSEATYESGFVIDKFPISRPNLTFSTLTVSNMSPEDSSIYLCSVKEGSYGYTFGSGTRLTVV.

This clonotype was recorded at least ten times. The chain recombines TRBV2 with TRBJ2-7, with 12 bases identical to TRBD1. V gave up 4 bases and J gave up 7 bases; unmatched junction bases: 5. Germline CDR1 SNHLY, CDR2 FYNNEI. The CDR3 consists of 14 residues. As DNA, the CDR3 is TGTGCCAGCAGTGCTTGGGACAGGGGGCTAGAGCAGTACTTC. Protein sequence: CASSAWDRGLEQYF.

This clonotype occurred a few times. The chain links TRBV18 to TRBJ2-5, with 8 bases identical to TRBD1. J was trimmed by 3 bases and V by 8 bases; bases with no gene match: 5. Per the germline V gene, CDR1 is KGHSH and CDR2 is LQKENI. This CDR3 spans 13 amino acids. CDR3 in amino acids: CASRTGLEETQYF. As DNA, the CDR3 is TGTGCCAGCCGGACAGGGTTGGAAGAGACCCAGTACTTC.

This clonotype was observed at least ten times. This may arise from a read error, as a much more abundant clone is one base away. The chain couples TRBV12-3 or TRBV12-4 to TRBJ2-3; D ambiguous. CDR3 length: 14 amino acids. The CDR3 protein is CASSFGVRGDTEYF. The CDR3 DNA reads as TGTGCCAGCAGTTTTGGGGTGAGAGGAGATACGGAGTATTTT.

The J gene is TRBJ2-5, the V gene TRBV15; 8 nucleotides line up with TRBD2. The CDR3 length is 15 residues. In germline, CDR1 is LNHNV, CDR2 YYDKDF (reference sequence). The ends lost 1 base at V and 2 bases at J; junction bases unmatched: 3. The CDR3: CATSRGTSGQETQYF. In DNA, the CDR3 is TGTGCCACCAGCAGAGGAACTAGCGGACAAGAGACCCAGTACTTC.

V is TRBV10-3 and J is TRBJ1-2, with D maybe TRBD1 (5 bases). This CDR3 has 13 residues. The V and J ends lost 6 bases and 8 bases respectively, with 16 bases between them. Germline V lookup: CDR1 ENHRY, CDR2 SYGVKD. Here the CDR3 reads CAIRPPTVWGYTF. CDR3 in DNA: TGTGCCATCAGACCACCGACAGTATGGGGCTACACCTTC.

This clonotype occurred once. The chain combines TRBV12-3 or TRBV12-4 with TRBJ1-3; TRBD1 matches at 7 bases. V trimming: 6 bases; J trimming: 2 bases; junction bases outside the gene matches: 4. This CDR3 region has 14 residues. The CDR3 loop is CASRRGQAGNTIYF. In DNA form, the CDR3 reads TGTGCCAGCAGAAGGGGGCAAGCTGGAAACACCATATATTTT.

CDR3 region: CSAGGTGGQPQHF. The CDR3 DNA is TGCAGTGCGGGAGGGACAGGCGGTCAGCCCCAGCATTTT. This chain uses TRBV20-1 with TRBJ1-5, with 8 nucleotides matching TRBD1. Germline CDR1 reads DFQATT; CDR2 reads SNEGSKA (reference sequence). Trimming removed 6 bases from V and 6 bases from J; junction bases left unmatched: 7. This CDR3 contains 13 residues.

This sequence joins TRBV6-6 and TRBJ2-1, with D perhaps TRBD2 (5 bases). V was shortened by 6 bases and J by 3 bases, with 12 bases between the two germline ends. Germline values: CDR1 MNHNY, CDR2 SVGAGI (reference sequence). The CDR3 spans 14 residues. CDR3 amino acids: CASRGPGSYNEQFF. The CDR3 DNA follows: TGTGCCAGCAGGGGCCCGGGGAGCTACAATGAGCAGTTCTTC.

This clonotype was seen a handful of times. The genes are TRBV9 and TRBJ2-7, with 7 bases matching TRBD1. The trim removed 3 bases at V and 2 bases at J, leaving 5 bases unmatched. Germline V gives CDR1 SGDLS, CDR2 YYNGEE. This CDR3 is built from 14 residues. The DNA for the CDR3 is TGTGCCAGCAGCGCCGGACAGGAACCCTACGAGCAGTACTTC. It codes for CASSAGQEPYEQYF. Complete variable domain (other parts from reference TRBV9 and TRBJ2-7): DSGVTQTPKHLITATGQRVTLRCSPRSGDLSVYWYQQSLDQGLQFLIQYYNGEERAKGNILERFSAQQFPDLHSELNLSSLELGDSALYFCASSAGQEPYEQYFGPGTRLTVT.

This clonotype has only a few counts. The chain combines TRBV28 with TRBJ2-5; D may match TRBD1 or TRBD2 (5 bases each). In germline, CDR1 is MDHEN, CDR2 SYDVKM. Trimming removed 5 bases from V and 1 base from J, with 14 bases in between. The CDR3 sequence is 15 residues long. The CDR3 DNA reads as TGTGCCAGCAGTCCCCCACGGGGCCTCCAAGAGACCCAGTACTTC. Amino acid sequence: CASSPPRGLQETQYF.

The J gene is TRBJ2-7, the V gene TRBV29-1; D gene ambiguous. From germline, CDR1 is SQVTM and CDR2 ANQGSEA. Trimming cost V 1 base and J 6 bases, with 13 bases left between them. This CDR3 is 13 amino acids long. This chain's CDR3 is CSVEGTGPLEQYF. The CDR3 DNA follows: TGCAGCGTTGAAGGTACTGGGCCGCTCGAGCAGTACTTC.